Presented here are 32 T cell receptor beta chains from one specimen sequenced in a study of T cells in Graves' hyperthyroidism and ophthalmopathy. Researchers took RNA transcripts and amplified the TCR beta CDR3 regions from them. HTBI primers were employed in a first-round RT-PCR of the TCR CDR3. TCRdb re-analysed the multiplex PCR reads in MiXCR, keeping a single row per CDR3 protein. The sample has 500,000 to 750,000 distinct CDR3 sequences; about 43% are singletons. The source material was peripheral blood or thyroid tissue (not recorded which). The receptors shown here come from a young woman with Graves' hyperthyroidism.

This chain uses TRBV7-2 with TRBJ2-5, with D tentatively TRBD2 (6 bases). The CDR3 runs to 15 residues. V dropped 0 bases and J dropped 5 bases, with 13 bases sitting between them. The germline V gene has CDR1 SGHTA and CDR2 FQGNSA. The CDR3 here is CASSLAGRDGETQYF. The CDR3 DNA reads as TGTGCCAGCAGCTTAGCCGGGCGGGATGGGGAGACCCAGTACTTC.

Many counts were recorded for this clonotype. The chain recombines TRBV29-1 with TRBJ2-7, with no clear D. This CDR3 has 11 amino acids. CDR1 and CDR2 (germline): SQVTM, ANQGSEA. Trimming left V 7 bases short and J 3 bases short, with 10 bases between. For the CDR3, the DNA is TGCAGCGGAACCGAAGGCTACGAGCAGTACTTC. This sequence encodes CSGTEGYEQYF.

The gene calls are TRBV11-3 and TRBJ2-7; 10 bases are a match to TRBD2. The J call is doubtful: the DNA matches TRBJ2-1 better. The CDR3 has 16 residues. Germline-derived CDR1 and CDR2 are SGHNT and YENEEA. CDR3 loop: CASSPRSGTSENEQFF. Here the CDR3 DNA reads TGTGCCAGCAGCCCTCGGTCCGGGACTAGCGAGAATGAGCAGTTCTTC.

Of note for this clonotype: The junction differs from germline at one of its ends, possibly a read error. The CDR3 bases are TGTACCACCAGCAGCCTCCGGGACAGGGCTTCTCCTAACTATGGCTACACCTTC. It yields the protein CTTSSLRDRASPNYGYTF. The chain employs TRBV15 and TRBJ1-2, with TRBD1 identical over 9 bases. Per the germline V gene, CDR1 is LNHNV and CDR2 is YYDKDF (reference sequence). The CDR3 is 18 amino acids.

This clonotype was counted between two and nine times. This may be a read error, as it is one base from a much larger clone. The CDR3 here is CACSQARLAFF. The CDR3 DNA follows: TGTGCCTGCAGCCAAGCTCGTCTAGCTTTCTTT. This sequence joins TRBV10-2 and TRBJ1-1; D ambiguous. CDR3 size: 11 residues. CDR1 and CDR2 from the germline V gene are WSHSY and SAAADI.

This chain uses TRBV20-1 with TRBJ1-5, with TRBD1 identical over 10 bases. This CDR3 region has 14 residues. V lost 7 bases and J lost 7; bases outside the gene matches: 10. Germline loops: CDR1 DFQATT, CDR2 SNEGSKA (reference sequence). The CDR3 DNA reads as TGCAGTGGTTCCCGGACAGGGGGAGGCCAGCCCCAGCATTTT. Amino acid sequence: CSGSRTGGGQPQHF.

The chain has TRBV7-3 and TRBJ2-7; TRBD2 matches at 13 bases. Trimming cost V 4 bases and J 7 bases; bases outside gene matches: 4. The CDR3 is made up of 14 amino acids. CDR1 is SGHTA and CDR2 is FQGTGA in the germline V gene. As DNA, the CDR3 is TGTGCCAGCAGCTGGGGACTAGCGGGACATGAGCAGTACTTC. Residues: CASSWGLAGHEQYF.

Of note for this clonotype: A junction end diverges from the germline sequence, so it may reflect a read error. The chain uses TRBV7-6 and TRBJ2-2; 13 bases agree with TRBD2. Per germline, CDR1 SGHVS and CDR2 FNYEAQ. The CDR3 totals 21 residues. CDR3 sequence (DNA): TGCGCCAGCAGCCAACTATATACTAGCGGGAGGGCCGGTCCGAACACCGGGGAGCTGTTTTTT. Protein product: CASSQLYTSGRAGPNTGELFF.

The chain recombines TRBV15 with TRBJ2-7; D is possibly TRBD2 (6 bases). This CDR3 is 14 amino acids long. V shed 8 bases and J shed 0 bases, with 14 bases lying between them. The germline gives CDR1 LNHNV, CDR2 YYDKDF (reference sequence). DNA of the CDR3: TGTGCCACCGGGGAGCGGGCAAACTCCTACGAGCAGTACTTC. It translates to CATGERANSYEQYF.

This chain joins TRBV7-8 and TRBJ2-5, with D unresolved. This CDR3 has 13 amino acids. The V and J ends lost 1 base and 9 bases respectively, with 12 bases between them. Germline V CDR1 and CDR2: SGHVS, FQNEAQ. The CDR3 here is CASSLGSDQPQYF. Written as DNA, the CDR3 is TGTGCCAGCAGCTTAGGGTCAGACCAGCCCCAGTACTTC.

The table lists this clonotype with a count of one. The chain carries TRBV24-1 and TRBJ2-5; 10 bases agree with TRBD2. This CDR3 has 14 residues. The V and J ends lost 5 bases and 1 base, in that order; junction bases with no gene match: 0. Germline V gene data show CDR1 as KGHDR and CDR2 as SFDVKD. CDR3 residues: CATSGLAGQETQYF. The CDR3 DNA is TGTGCCACCAGTGGACTAGCGGGCCAAGAGACCCAGTACTTC.

This clonotype occurred many times. V and J are TRBV13 and TRBJ2-7; weak D call: TRBD1 (5 bases). There are 12 residues in the CDR3. The V gene lost 3 bases and the J gene lost 5 bases, with 8 bases spanning the gap. From germline, CDR1 is PRHDT and CDR2 FYEKMQ (reference sequence). The CDR3 nucleotides are TGTGCCAGCAGCTTTCTGACAGACGAGCAGTACTTC. Translated: CASSFLTDEQYF.

This sequence joins TRBV5-1 and TRBJ2-2; 12 bases line up with TRBD1. This CDR3 has 20 amino acids. The trim removed 4 bases at V and 7 bases at J, leaving 20 bases unmatched. Germline V gives CDR1 SGHRS, CDR2 YFSETQ. CDR3 sequence: CASSPPGTGGPSGANGELFF. DNA for the CDR3: TGCGCCAGCAGCCCGCCCGGGACAGGGGGCCCCTCTGGGGCCAACGGGGAGCTGTTTTTT.

This clonotype was picked up many times. The chain joins TRBV5-6 to TRBJ1-1; 9 bases agree with TRBD1. The CDR3 is made up of 13 amino acids. J lost 11 bases, V lost 4 bases, and 9 bases had no gene match. In germline, CDR1 is SGHDT, CDR2 YYEEEE. CDR3 loop: CASSLRTGVRAFF. As DNA, the CDR3 is TGTGCCAGCAGCCTCAGGACAGGGGTCCGGGCTTTCTTT.

The rearrangement joins TRBV29-1 to TRBJ1-2, with TRBD1 matching over 7 bases. Germline-derived CDR1 and CDR2 are SQVTM and ANQGSEA. The length of the CDR3 is 13 residues. With V trimmed by 0 bases and J by 3 bases, 1 base remained unmatched. This chain's CDR3 is CSVEDGQDYGYTF. The CDR3 DNA sequence: TGCAGCGTTGAAGATGGACAGGACTATGGCTACACCTTC. Using reference TRBV29-1 and TRBJ1-2 for the parts outside the CDR3, the full variable domain is SAVISQKPSRDICQRGTSLTIQCQVDSQVTMMFWYRQQPGQSLTLIATANQGSEATYESGFVIDKFPISRPNLTFSTLTVSNMSPEDSSIYLCSVEDGQDYGYTFGSGTRLTVV.

There are many counts of this clonotype. The chain links TRBV7-2 to TRBJ1-2; no firm D call. V lost 7 bases to trimming and J lost 3 bases, with 15 bases between them. The length of the CDR3 is 14 residues. Germline V gives CDR1 SGHTA, CDR2 FQGNSA. CDR3 in DNA: TGTGCCAGCACAGAATCCCTAGAGCACTATGGCTACACCTTC. Its translation: CASTESLEHYGYTF. The complete variable domain, with remaining parts taken from reference TRBV7-2 and TRBJ1-2, reads GAGVSQSPSNKVTEKGKDVELRCDPISGHTALYWYRQSLGQGLEFLIYFQGNSAPDKSGLPSDRFSAERTGGSVSTLTIQRTQQEDSAVYLCASTESLEHYGYTFGSGTRLTVV.

This chain joins TRBV29-1 and TRBJ1-3; D gene ambiguous. This CDR3 has 9 amino acids. The germline gives CDR1 SQVTM, CDR2 ANQGSEA. The ends were cut back, 8 bases at V and 1 base at J, with 0 bases in the middle. DNA for the CDR3: TGCAGCTCTGGAAACACCATATATTTT. This sequence encodes CSSGNTIYF.

This clonotype was seen repeatedly, ten times or more. This rearrangement joins TRBV5-1 to TRBJ2-7; 11 nucleotides match TRBD1. Germline CDR1 SGHRS, CDR2 YFSETQ. The CDR3 has 14 amino acids. Germline trimming cut 4 bases from V and 12 bases from J; bases unmatched to any gene: 12. The CDR3 loop reads CASSVGGQGGRRYF. For the CDR3, the DNA is TGCGCCAGCAGCGTCGGGGGACAGGGGGGGAGGCGGTACTTC.

This clonotype showed up many times. The chain combines TRBV12-3 or TRBV12-4 with TRBJ1-5; the match to TRBD1 covers 8 bases. V dropped 3 bases and J dropped 4; count of bases not matched to a gene: 8. The CDR3 covers 16 residues. The CDR3: CASSLADREPNQPQHF. The CDR3 nucleotides are TGTGCCAGCAGTTTGGCGGACAGGGAGCCGAATCAGCCCCAGCATTTT.

This rearrangement joins TRBV7-9 to TRBJ2-3; D perhaps matches TRBD1 (6 bases). The last part of the DNA fits TRBJ2-7 better; the J call may be wrong. There are 14 residues in the CDR3. Germline V gene lookup returns CDR1 SEHNR and CDR2 FQNEAQ (reference sequence). The CDR3 reads CASSTRDNTDTQYF. CDR3 sequence (DNA): TGTGCCAGCAGCACCCGGGACAACACAGATACGCAGTACTTC.

CDR3 in DNA: TGTGCCAGCAGCCAAGCACAGACTATAAGGATCTACGAGCAGTACTTC. Translation gives CASSQAQTIRIYEQYF. The rearrangement links TRBV3-1 to TRBJ2-7, with D maybe TRBD2 (5 bases). The CDR3 has 16 residues. V lost 1 base and J 3 bases, leaving 16 bases between the germline ends. CDR1 is LGHDT and CDR2 is YNNKEL in the germline V gene (reference sequence).

The chain has TRBV2 and TRBJ2-5, with D maybe TRBD2 (5 bases). Trimming stripped 8 bases from V and 9 bases from J, with 19 bases between. Germline loops: CDR1 SNHLY, CDR2 FYNNEI. The CDR3 runs to 13 residues. The CDR3 nucleotides read TGTGCCAGCCGGCCCGGGGTGGGTCAGCCCCAGTACTTC. It translates to CASRPGVGQPQYF.

This rearrangement joins TRBV29-1 to TRBJ2-7, with TRBD1 identical over 9 bases. The CDR3 covers 13 residues. Germline CDR1 reads SQVTM; CDR2 reads ANQGSEA. V lost 7 bases and J lost 7; bases outside the gene matches: 11. The CDR3 nucleotides read TGCAGCGCCTCCGGGACAGGGCGTGGGGAGCAGTACTTC. Encoded protein: CSASGTGRGEQYF.

V and J are TRBV5-4 and TRBJ1-5; 7 bases map to TRBD1. The CDR3 has 16 residues. J was trimmed by 11 bases and V by 4 bases; bases with no gene match: 18. Germline V gene data show CDR1 as SGHNT and CDR2 as YYREEE (reference sequence). In DNA, the CDR3 is TGTGCCAGCAGCCTGGGACAGTCTAGGATGAGAGAGACCCAGCATTTT. Its translation is CASSLGQSRMRETQHF.

This clonotype was picked up many times. The rearrangement links TRBV13 to TRBJ1-6; D unresolved. V gave up 5 bases and J gave up 4 bases, with 15 bases separating them. Germline values: CDR1 PRHDT, CDR2 FYEKMQ (reference sequence). The CDR3 length is 16 residues. The CDR3 nucleotides read TGTGCCAGCAGCCGGAGCCTGAGGGCATATAATTCACCCCTCCACTTT. Protein product: CASSRSLRAYNSPLHF.

This clonotype was counted at least ten times. The V and J genes are TRBV4-2 and TRBJ2-7; 10 positions agree with TRBD2. Germline loops: CDR1 LGHNA, CDR2 YNFKEQ. The V and J ends lost 4 bases and 4 bases, in that order; junction bases with no gene match: 7. The CDR3 has 15 amino acids. The CDR3 bases are TGTGCCAGCAGCCGTGAGCGGGAGGGTGGGTACGAGCAGTACTTC. Translated: CASSREREGGYEQYF.

This clonotype showed up just a few times. The chain combines TRBV2 with TRBJ1-6; TRBD1 matches at 9 bases. Germline values: CDR1 SNHLY, CDR2 FYNNEI. This CDR3 has 16 amino acids. After removal of 4 bases from V and 1 base from J, the junction contained 2 bases not matched to a gene. The CDR3 DNA reads TGTGCCAGCAGTGGACAGGGGGGATCCTATAATTCACCCCTCCACTTT. Translated, it gives CASSGQGGSYNSPLHF.

This clonotype showed up just once. The gene calls are TRBV29-1 and TRBJ2-7, with 10 bases that match TRBD2. Germline CDR1 is SQVTM and CDR2 is ANQGSEA. The junction had 4 bases not matched to a gene; V was cut back by 8 bases and J by 3 bases. The CDR3 runs to 12 residues. The CDR3 sequence: CSSSGSSYEQYF. In nucleotides, the CDR3 is TGCAGCTCTAGCGGGAGTAGCTACGAGCAGTACTTC.

The genes are TRBV5-1 and TRBJ2-7; 12 positions match TRBD2. With the DNA end fitting TRBJ2-1 better, the J assignment may be wrong. The CDR3 has 18 amino acids. Germline CDR1 is SGHRS and CDR2 is YFSETQ. The CDR3 protein is CASSLRVRLAGDYNEQFF. In nucleotides, the CDR3 is TGCGCCAGCAGCTTGCGGGTCCGACTAGCGGGAGACTACAATGAGCAGTTCTTC.

CDR3 sequence (DNA): TGTGCCAGCAGCTTAGATAGCGGGAGCACGGATGAGCAGTTCTTC. Translating gives CASSLDSGSTDEQFF. This rearrangement joins TRBV11-3 to TRBJ2-7; 9 bases are shared with TRBD2. The J call may be incorrect, as the DNA end agrees better with TRBJ2-1. The CDR3 runs to 15 residues. Germline CDR1 SGHNT, CDR2 YENEEA.

The J gene is TRBJ2-1, the V gene TRBV24-1; 13 nucleotides align to TRBD2. Unmatched junction bases numbered 10, after V lost 4 bases and J lost 2 bases. The CDR3 consists of 19 residues. Germline-derived CDR1 and CDR2 are KGHDR and SFDVKD. CDR3 DNA sequence: TGTGCCACCAGTGACCCCGGGACTAGCGGGACGAAAACCTACAATGAGCAGTTCTTC. Amino acids: CATSDPGTSGTKTYNEQFF.

The chain uses TRBV20-1 and TRBJ1-1, with a tentative D call TRBD1 (5 bases). This CDR3 has 14 residues. CDR1 DFQATT and CDR2 SNEGSKA come from the germline V gene (reference sequence). Trimming stripped 5 bases from V and 3 bases from J, with 16 bases between. CDR3 amino acids: CSADPGTRDTEAFF. The CDR3 region has the DNA TGCAGTGCTGACCCGGGGACCCGGGACACTGAAGCTTTCTTT.